This T cell receptor beta chain was identified in a study of control samples from healthy donors and cancer patients. Profiling relied on immunoSEQ multiplex PCR, and the TCRdb table lists in-frame clones only, not all of them. The sample includes under 150,000 clones, 88% of them seen just once. The germline V gene encodes CDR1 SGHRS and CDR2 YFSETQ. V was cut by 3 bases and J by 6 bases, with 12 bases left in between. This CDR3 comprises 13 residues. The TCR was taken from a woman in her 70s in good health. Sequenced input: blood. This chain joins TRBV5-1 and TRBJ1-2; D is possibly TRBD1 (5 bases). As DNA, the CDR3 is TGCGCCAGCAGCTCCGGGACCCAGCATGGCTACACCTTC. This encodes CASSSGTQHGYTF.